This is a list of T cell receptor beta chains from one sample in a study of CXCR3-negative and CXCR3-positive naive CD8 T cells. TCRdb derives one entry per CDR3 protein from the 5' RACE reads, leaving out DNA. Its table records about 110,000 distinct CDR3 sequences. The material sequenced was naive CXCR3+ CD8+ T cells from blood. These receptors were taken from a human donor in good health. Some clones in this sample may be carry-over from other donors' samples. Each CDR3 is given with its conserved first and last residue.

v_call	j_call	cdr3_aa
TRBV4-3	TRBJ1-3	CASSQTGQGVDTIYF
TRBV4-2	TRBJ1-1	CASSQLTEAFF
TRBV7-6	TRBJ1-2	CASSLASQVGYTF
TRBV29-1	TRBJ1-2	CSVITGTGVDGYTF
TRBV7-8	TRBJ1-3	CASSLSPEGNTIYF
TRBV29-1	TRBJ2-7	CSVVQGVNYEQYF
TRBV5-5	TRBJ1-1	CASSYFLGTVAEAFF
TRBV7-9	TRBJ1-1	CASSPGQGGFVDTEAFF
TRBV4-2	TRBJ1-6	CASSQDFQTKNNSPLHF
TRBV6-2/TRBV6-3	TRBJ1-4	CASRPLETDDEKLFF
TRBV12-5	TRBJ2-1	CASGLYRDSGGAPQFF
TRBV12-3/TRBV12-4	TRBJ2-2	CAIWDRVNRELFF
TRBV11-2	TRBJ2-1	CASSGPQYNEQFF
TRBV19	TRBJ1-1	CATLQGINTEAFF
TRBV6-5	TRBJ2-5	CASSPNLGRTAQETQYF
TRBV10-1	TRBJ1-5	CASIRTASNQPQHF
TRBV29-1	TRBJ2-2	CSAPTGAGELFF
TRBV20-1	TRBJ1-2	CSARDRGEYGYTF
TRBV27	TRBJ1-4	CASSLGLAQGKLFF
TRBV29-1	TRBJ2-7	CSVVQGYSSYEQYF
TRBV7-8	TRBJ2-5	CASSLGPTSVGETQYF
TRBV29-1	TRBJ1-2	CSAGDNNYGYTF
TRBV4-1	TRBJ2-7	CASSQDRTSGSYEQYF
TRBV4-2	TRBJ2-7	CASSQDRDTYEQYF
TRBV7-2	TRBJ2-1	CASSLTKISSYNEQFF
TRBV28	TRBJ2-5	CASSLYGIKETQYF
TRBV7-9	TRBJ2-7	CASSSGLAGAHLRYEQYF
TRBV28	TRBJ2-3	CASGSLKTELTDTQYF
TRBV20-1	TRBJ1-1	CSARSSQGQNTEAFF
TRBV7-2	TRBJ2-7	CASSLSLIFSYEQYF
TRBV13	TRBJ1-2	CASSGRGTGTLYGYTF
TRBV6-2/TRBV6-3	TRBJ1-2	CASSYGQKDHYGYTF
TRBV15	TRBJ2-3	CATRLLGTDTQYF
TRBV4-3	TRBJ1-2	CASSQDKGLGYGYTF
TRBV29-1	TRBJ2-7	CSVGNPGSYYEQYF
TRBV13	TRBJ1-2	CASSSRTPYGYTF
TRBV14	TRBJ2-7	CASSQGVGSTYEQYF
TRBV27	TRBJ2-3	CASSFLAGGDTQYF
TRBV7-6	TRBJ2-7	CASSLAGDYYEQYF
TRBV7-7	TRBJ2-5	CASGRVPQETQYF
TRBV6-1	TRBJ2-7	CASRQTSSYEQYF
TRBV28	TRBJ2-2	CASSTGGNTGELFF
TRBV19	TRBJ2-1	CASSIGPSYNEQFF
TRBV12-3/TRBV12-4	TRBJ1-1	CASRKQQGVNTEAFF
TRBV12-3/TRBV12-4	TRBJ2-1	CASSRAELTISYNEQFF
TRBV19	TRBJ2-1	CASSIRVDNEQFF
TRBV15	TRBJ1-2	CATSRADSYGYTF
TRBV15	TRBJ2-6	CATRAGGANVLTF
TRBV5-6	TRBJ2-3	CASSSVAGGTFATDTQYF
TRBV21-1	TRBJ2-7	CASSKEGLRGFSYEQYF
TRBV28	TRBJ2-7	CASSLGYGGVSSYEQYF
TRBV2	TRBJ2-2	CASSPHEPSGTFTGELFF
TRBV14	TRBJ1-2	CASSQDGGATAGYTF
TRBV29-1	TRBJ2-2	CSVDSGTNTGELFF
TRBV5-8	TRBJ1-1	CASSTENTEAFF